The sequence of this T cell receptor beta chain was determined in a study of shared T cell receptors in the human thymus. The repertoire was sequenced with immunoSEQ multiplex PCR; TCRdb's copy has only in-frame clones and lacks some. Of about 400,000 clones listed, approximately 95% are singletons. V lost 1 base to trimming and J lost 3 bases, with 4 bases between them. CDR1 SGHAT and CDR2 FQNNGV come from the germline V gene. This CDR3 region has 14 residues. The specimen sequenced was thymocytes. The chain links TRBV11-2 to TRBJ1-6; D gene uncertain. This TCR was recovered from a human donor. The CDR3: CASSLGVYNSPLHF. The CDR3 bases are TGTGCCAGCAGCTTAGGGGTCTATAATTCACCCCTCCACTTT. Full variable domain (remainder filled in from reference TRBV11-2 and TRBJ1-6): EAGVAQSPRYKIIEKRQSVAFWCNPISGHATLYWYQQILGQGPKLLIQFQNNGVVDDSQLPKDRFSAERLKGVDSTLKIQPAKLEDSAVYLCASSLGVYNSPLHFGNGTRLTVT.